This TCR beta chain is drawn from a study of cytomegalovirus exposure and HLA in healthy donors (dated by TCRdb to about 2017). Looking at the study overall: In an earlier analysis of 450 to 750 of the donors, 250 to 300 Gb of sequence data and 117 million unique TCR beta sequences from 150 million to 200 million T cells were reported. An early release covering roughly 640 HLA-typed donors comprised about 320 gigabases of sequencing data and tens of millions of unique TCR sequences. Among the approximately 420 genotyped donors, under 90% belonged to the genetic ancestry cluster associated with self-reported Caucasian donors. The aim of the study was to test whether cataloging public T cell receptors could identify signatures of past pathogen exposure. The T cell repertoires of 670 or so subjects were profiled by immunosequencing and related to cytomegalovirus serostatus. In addition to the first cohort of approximately 670 subjects, a separate validation cohort of about 120 different subjects was used. High-throughput TCR immunosequencing, statistical association of individual TCRs with disease status, and machine learning were combined to predict cytomegalovirus infection status. To study patterns of TCR occurrence, a later analysis re-analyzed previously published TCR beta repertoires from several hundred donors and added high-resolution HLA genotyping. The later analysis used no new phenotypic data to find candidate immune exposures, relying instead on TCR beta sequences and their occurrence across donors. An earlier analysis of more than 450 of the donors used high-throughput TCR beta sequencing to judge whether each TCR beta V gene segment behaved as functional or pseudogenic. Donor age, sex, ethnicity and CMV serostatus were compiled together with the repertoire data. A later genetic analysis took genome-wide SNP genotypes for about three fifths of the roughly 670 donors and used that subset as a discovery cohort. All discovery cohort repertoires had been generated on a single sequencing platform. Both class I and class II loci were covered by HLA typing, at four-digit resolution. The number of donors typed differed by locus, with about 629-630 for A, B, C, DRB1 and DQB1, more than 500 for DQA1, over 600 for DPA1, and around 430 for DPB1. Four or five DR-DQ haplotypes were treated as single units for association and clustering because of strong linkage in the cohort. Across around 400 genotyped donors of the cohort, an average of roughly 250,000 unique TCR beta nucleotide sequences per donor were sequenced, and roughly a sixth of those sequences were non-productive.

The method behind the library was the immunoSEQ multiplex PCR assay. For the multiplex PCR, a mixture combining 60 forward primers for TCR Vbeta segments and 13 reverse primers for TCR Jbeta segments was used. The CDR3 region of rearranged TCR beta genes was amplified from genomic DNA by a multiplex PCR assay. The amplified TCR beta libraries were sequenced on the Illumina HiSeq System as 87-base-pair reads. Processing in the source paper ran as follows. Across the 600 to 700 repertoires, a later analysis counted 78 million or so unique TCR beta chains, some 11 million of which were shared by at least two donors. Raw reads were error-corrected and collapsed into unique sequences by a nearest-neighbor algorithm in which closely related sequences were merged to remove PCR and sequencing errors. Alignment of CDR3 sequences to IMGT reference sequences was used to assign V, D and J gene segments. Each retained sequence needed at least a six-nucleotide match to both a V gene segment and a J gene segment. Rearrangements were called productive when the CDR3 lacked stop codons and stayed in frame with V and J; all others were non-productive. Following IMGT convention, CDR3 was defined as the stretch from the second conserved V-encoded cysteine up to the conserved J-encoded phenylalanine. Sequences without an unambiguous match to a single V gene segment were excluded from the earlier analysis of over 500 of the donors. In an earlier analysis of some 590 of the donors, V segments were called functional above 56.7% productive rearrangements and were called segregating when the between-donor standard deviation exceeded 5%. To diagnose cytomegalovirus status from the catalog of TCR beta chain sequences, a statistical classification framework was built. A later analysis assigned V and J genes by comparing TCR nucleotide sequences with IMGT/GENE-DB human TR gene sequences. In a later analysis, CDR3 sequences and most-parsimonious VDJ recombination scenarios were assigned using the TCRdist pipeline. In a later analysis, each TCR beta chain was defined by its CDR3 amino acid sequence together with its V-gene family, and reads lacking a unique V-gene family were excluded. To address suspected cross-contamination and a sequencing artifact, a later analysis removed 592 highly shared, low-generation-probability nucleotide sequences. For each public chain, a later analysis derived a clonal expansion index from normalized ranks of inferred template counts within each repertoire. A later analysis computed generation probabilities with a VDJ recombination model fitted to out-of-frame rearrangements, and checked the results against IGoR. In a later analysis, hypergeometric tests were used to score TCR-TCR, TCR-HLA and TCR-CMV co-occurrence, with a repertoire-size bias correction applied to TCR pairs. False discovery rates were estimated in a later analysis by permuting HLA or CMV assignments 20 times. In a later analysis, co-occurring TCRs were grouped with DBSCAN, and TCRdist sequence similarity was added when clustering was performed within HLA-allele-positive subsets. For co-occurrence clustering, repertoires with fewer than 30,000 or more than 120,000 public chains were excluded, along with about five repertoires with anomalous nucleotide sharing. TCRdb stores this immuneACCESS table with in-frame sequences only. Part of the clones is absent; in the studies checked, under half of the shortfall reflects unresolved V genes, and no reason is known for the rest. D and trimming come from the DNA, and the V and J calls and clone size come from that table. Counted in this sample were under 200,000 clones; around 78% of them appeared once. Of the sample, roughly 1.6% falls within the top ten clones.

In total, 666 healthy bone marrow donors made up the cohort. At the time of sampling, all cohort members were nominally healthy, though unrecorded immune exposures were likely present. The donor was CMV seronegative and belonged to the group of 350 to 400 seronegative cohort members. Each donor provided a peripheral blood sample, and peripheral blood mononuclear cells were used for TCR beta sequencing. Genomic DNA extraction from the blood cell samples was performed with the Qiagen DNeasy Blood Extraction Kit. Comment on this clone: No antigen is known for it. The record has no base qualities; no much larger clone is one base away.

The CDR3 runs 17 residues from the cysteine to the phenylalanine. Just the 51-base CDR3 DNA is kept, in frame starting at base 1. V is clipped by 1 base and J by 2 bases, and the sequence between their germline boundaries is 15 bases long. CDR1 and CDR2 are drawn from the germline V gene (reference sequence): SGHNT, YYREEE. Results the study describes overall, beyond this receptor: The cohort was sequenced for TCR beta chains only, and without alpha or paired-chain data the features that could be detected were limited. Immune exposure information for the cohort was limited to CMV serostatus. Some IMGT-functional V segments, including TRBV6-2 and TRBV6-3, could not be told apart with the 87-base-pair reads, so those segments were excluded. The sequencing pipeline was judged likely to have produced a cluster of highly shared sequence variants as a technical artifact. In vitro tests confirmed that three of the cytomegalovirus-associated TCR beta chains recognize cytomegalovirus antigens. Assigning TCR associations to individual alleles was difficult when HLA alleles, especially DR and DQ, strongly co-occurred. Because HLA typing was unavailable for some donors at each locus, only the typed subset was used in association tests. A further reported finding was that TCR beta sequences accurately predicted the HLA-A and HLA-B alleles for most subjects in the first cohort. According to a later genetic analysis, donors in an Asian-associated ancestry cluster had fewer N-insertions in productive TCRs than the approximately 630-donor mean. A total of 150 or so TCR beta chains were listed by the study as associated with cytomegalovirus. In a later analysis, TCR association rates were found to vary across HLA loci, with the most associated TCRs seen for DRB1 alleles and the fewest for HLA-C alleles. V-gene and J-gene trimming of TCR beta chains was associated with a missense DCLRE1C variant in a later genetic analysis, and the association was replicated in an independent cohort. The classifier was reported to diagnose cytomegalovirus status with high specificity and sensitivity in both the original and validation cohorts. In a later analysis, most CMV-associated TCR beta chains were found to appear HLA-restricted, with HLA associations seemingly driven largely by CMV exposure. The authors suggested that the approach could potentially be extended to other disease states and immunological phenotypes. Several of the top co-occurrence clusters appeared to be linked to parvovirus B19, influenza, CMV and Epstein-Barr virus, according to a later analysis. Correlated functional status among segregating V segments might reflect linkage disequilibrium, but an unknown experimental factor could not be ruled out. Most TCR sequences were observed very rarely across donors, whereas some public TCRs were present in many individuals. Because counts were too low, roughly 16 rarely observed V segments, including chromosome 9 orphons, were left out of the earlier analysis of about 620 of the donors. In an earlier analysis of several hundred of the donors, most TCR beta V segments were observed in productive rearrangements about 87% or about 30% of the time, broadly matching IMGT annotations. Sequencing depth was assumed to be roughly uniform across donors in the presence/absence analyses, though that assumption may not hold. Specific HLA alleles were associated with 15,000 to 20,000 TCR beta sequences at a false discovery rate of 0.05 in a later analysis. In a later analysis, HLA-associated TCR beta chains were found to be more clonally expanded and to have lower generation probabilities than equally common non-associated chains.

Sequenced: PBMCs. Recombination linked TRBV5-4 to TRBJ2-2; the best D guess is TRBD2, with 6 bases matching. This TCR came from a man in his forties in good health and CMV-seronegative. The nucleotides read TGTGCCAGCAGCTTGAAAGCCGGGACTGTCAACACCGGGGAGCTGTTTTTT. This encodes CASSLKAGTVNTGELFF.